This is a list of T cell receptor beta chains from one sample in a study of T cell responses to AZD1222 COVID-19 vaccine. Assay: immunoSEQ multiplex PCR; the TCRdb copy retains only in-frame clones and omits some. The table shows around 44,000 clones, with approximately 86% occurring only once. The specimen comprised peripheral blood, sampled 28 days after the second AZD1222 dose. Every receptor here comes from an adult who received the AZD1222 COVID-19 vaccine. Both conserved end residues are part of each CDR3. D genes are given only for firm matches. The listing skips clone size in some rows; elsewhere it reads once, few, many or a size class.

abundance	d_gene	v_gene	j_gene	CDR3nt	CDR3aa
.	TRBD1	TRBV28	TRBJ2-2	TGTGCCAGCAGAACAGGGGGCGCGAACACCGGGGAGCTGTTTTTT	CASRTGGANTGELFF
.	.	TRBV7-7	TRBJ2-1	TGTGCCAGCAGCCCATCATTAGACTACAATGAGCAGTTCTTC	CASSPSLDYNEQFF
.	TRBD2	TRBV9	TRBJ2-3	TGTGCCAGCAGCGTGGCAGGTGGACTAGCGGGCACAGATACGCAGTATTTT	CASSVAGGLAGTDTQYF
.	.	TRBV10-3	TRBJ2-2	TGTGCCATCAGTGGTCCCGGGACATCGAACACCGGGGAGCTGTTTTTT	CAISGPGTSNTGELFF
.	TRBD2	TRBV19	TRBJ2-6	TGTGCCAGTAGTGTTCGGCAGCGGGAAACGAGCTCTGGGGCCAACGTCCTGACTTTC	CASSVRQRETSSGANVLTF
.	.	TRBV7-3	TRBJ1-2	TGTGCCAGCAGCCCAAACGGGGGTGCGCTTAACTATGGCTACACCTTC	CASSPNGGALNYGYTF
.	.	TRBV2	TRBJ1-1	TGTGCCAGCAGTGAACTCGGGGTGAACACTGAAGCTTTCTTT	CASSELGVNTEAFF
.	.	TRBV5-4	TRBJ2-1	TGTGCCGACGGTACGGGAACCTACAATGAGCAGTTCTTC	CADGTGTYNEQFF
.	.	TRBV24-1	TRBJ2-5	TGTGCCACCAGTGAGACAAACCAAGAGACCCAGTACTTC	CATSETNQETQYF
.	.	TRBV19	TRBJ2-1	TGTGCCAGTACTTCATCGAGCTCCTACAATGAGCAGTTCTTC	CASTSSSSYNEQFF
.	TRBD1	TRBV7-6	TRBJ1-6	TGTGCCAGCAGCTTAACCCGGGACAGGATGAATTCACCCCTCCACTTT	CASSLTRDRMNSPLHF
.	.	TRBV15	TRBJ1-6	TGTGCCACCAGTAATTTGGACAGCCTGAATTCACCCCTCCACTTT	CATSNLDSLNSPLHF
.	.	TRBV25-1	TRBJ1-1	TGTGCCAGCAGCTCCCACAGGGCGGACACTGAAGCTTTCTTT	CASSSHRADTEAFF
few	.	TRBV5-1	TRBJ2-5	TGCGCCAGCAGCTTGGCCTCGGGGTTCCAAGAGACCCAGTACTTC	CASSLASGFQETQYF
.	.	TRBV5-4	TRBJ1-2	TGTGCCAGCAGCTTGGACGCTAACTATGGCTACACCTTC	CASSLDANYGYTF
.	.	TRBV2	TRBJ1-2	TGTGCCAGCGGGGCAGTTAACTATGGCTACACCTTC	CASGAVNYGYTF
.	.	TRBV11-3	TRBJ2-7	TGTGCCAGCAGCTTAGGGAAGGGGTTCCACGAGCAGTACTTC	CASSLGKGFHEQYF
.	.	TRBV28	TRBJ1-1	TGTGCCAGCAGCCCGGGGAATAGTCGGTACACTGAAGCTTTCTTT	CASSPGNSRYTEAFF
.	.	TRBV28	TRBJ2-7	TGTGCCAGCAGTTTATCGGGCTACGAGCAGTACTTC	CASSLSGYEQYF
.	.	TRBV2	TRBJ2-3	TGTGCCAGCAGGGAGGCTGAGGATACGCAGTATTTT	CASREAEDTQYF
.	.	TRBV15	TRBJ2-3	TGTGCCACCAGCAGAGAACGGGGACTGACTAGCACAGATACGCAGTATTTT	CATSRERGLTSTDTQYF
.	TRBD2	TRBV28	TRBJ2-4	TGTGCCAGCAGTTCCCTGGCGGGAGTCCCAAACATTCAGTACTTC	CASSSLAGVPNIQYF
.	TRBD1	TRBV28	TRBJ2-2	TGTGCCAGCAGTGTTTTCCCGGACAGGGGTTTTCCGATCACCGGGGAGCTGTTTTTT	CASSVFPDRGFPITGELFF
.	.	TRBV18	TRBJ2-1	TGTGCCAGCTCCCCAACCACGGGACGGGGCTCCTACAATGAGCAGTTCTTC	CASSPTTGRGSYNEQFF
.	TRBD1	TRBV28	TRBJ2-5	TGTGCCAGCAGTTTACTGACAGGGGCCGAGTACTTC	CASSLLTGAEYF
.	TRBD2	TRBV12-5	TRBJ2-3	TGTGCTAGTGGTTTGGGACTAGCGGGAGTTGTAGATACGCAGTATTTT	CASGLGLAGVVDTQYF
.	.	TRBV7-9	TRBJ1-1	TGTGCCAGCAGCTTCCAGGGGAGGGGCACTGAAGCTTTCTTT	CASSFQGRGTEAFF
.	.	TRBV7-9	TRBJ2-7	TGTGCCAGCAGCTCGGCGGGCTACTCCTACGAGCAGTACTTC	CASSSAGYSYEQYF
.	.	TRBV7-9	TRBJ2-2	TGTGCCAGCAGCCGTACGGAAGGCACCGGGGAGCTGTTTTTT	CASSRTEGTGELFF
few	.	TRBV19	TRBJ2-7	TGTGCCAGTAGTATATCTCGGGGGTGGGCCTACGAGCAGTACTTC	CASSISRGWAYEQYF
.	.	TRBV7-6	TRBJ1-5	TGTGCCAGCAGCCGTCTGGGGAATCAGCCCCAGCATTTT	CASSRLGNQPQHF
.	.	TRBV9	TRBJ2-3	TGTGCCAGCAGCGCACTCTTGGGGGGTTGGACAGATACGCAGTATTTT	CASSALLGGWTDTQYF
.	.	TRBV19	TRBJ1-5	TGTGCCAGTAGCCTTGCAACGGGGGCCCCGAATCAGCCCCAGCATTTT	CASSLATGAPNQPQHF
.	TRBD2	TRBV7-2	TRBJ2-1	TGTGCCAGCAGCCAGTACCATGGACTAGCGGGGAGCAATGAGCAGTTCTTC	CASSQYHGLAGSNEQFF
.	TRBD2	TRBV7-2	TRBJ2-3	TGTGCCAGCAGCTCGGACACTAGCGGTAGCACAGATACGCAGTATTTT	CASSSDTSGSTDTQYF
.	TRBD2	TRBV29-1	TRBJ2-1	TGCAGCGTTGGGCTAGCGGGGACCTACAATGAGCAGTTCTTC	CSVGLAGTYNEQFF
medium-sized	.	TRBV9	TRBJ2-3	TGTGCCAGCAGCCCAGGAGGGGCCCCCCGGGGTACGCAGTATTTT	CASSPGGAPRGTQYF
.	TRBD2	TRBV27	TRBJ2-1	TGTGCCAGCAAGGGAGCGGGAGGGGACTCCTACAATGAGCAGTTCTTC	CASKGAGGDSYNEQFF
.	.	TRBV6-5	TRBJ2-7	TGTGCCAGCAGTTACCGTCGACCGGGCTACCGGGACGAGCAGTACTTC	CASSYRRPGYRDEQYF
.	TRBD2	TRBV25-1	TRBJ2-1	TGTGCCAGCACCCCCCTAGCGGGAGTTCACAATGAGCAGTTCTTC	CASTPLAGVHNEQFF
.	.	TRBV29-1	TRBJ2-1	TGCAGCGTTGAAGATAAGGGGGGAATGATGCCATACAATGAGCAGTTCTTC	CSVEDKGGMMPYNEQFF
.	TRBD1	TRBV29-1	TRBJ2-2	TGCAGCGTCGGTCTGCCGGGACAGGTCAGGGAGGACGGGGAGCTGTTTTTT	CSVGLPGQVREDGELFF
.	.	TRBV29-1	TRBJ1-1	TGCAGCGTTCTTGGGGTTGGAACTGAAGCTTTCTTT	CSVLGVGTEAFF
once	.	TRBV29-1	TRBJ2-5	TGCAGCGTTGGAACACAGCAAGAGACCCAGTACTTC	CSVGTQQETQYF
.	.	TRBV5-6	TRBJ1-2	TGTGCCAGCAGCTTGGCATCGGGGCGCTCCCCGTACACCTTC	CASSLASGRSPYTF
.	.	TRBV24-1	TRBJ2-1	TGTGCCACCAGTGATTTACTACCTAGCTCCTACAATGAGCAGTTCTTC	CATSDLLPSSYNEQFF
.	.	TRBV28	TRBJ1-1	TGTGCCAGCAGTTTATCGGTCACTGAAGCTTTCTTT	CASSLSVTEAFF
.	.	TRBV3-1/TRBV3-2	TRBJ1-1	TGTGCCAGCAGCCGCAACAGGAACACTGAAGCTTTCTTT	CASSRNRNTEAFF
.	.	TRBV7-2	TRBJ2-3	TGTGCCAGCAGCCCGCAAGTTGGCACAGATACGCAGTATTTT	CASSPQVGTDTQYF
once	.	TRBV29-1	TRBJ1-1	TGCAGCGTTGAACGCAGGGGTACGAACACTGAAGCTTTCTTT	CSVERRGTNTEAFF
.	.	TRBV11-3	TRBJ2-1	TGTGCCAGCAGCTTATCAATACCGGGACGCCTGTACAATGAGCAGTTCTTC	CASSLSIPGRLYNEQFF
.	.	TRBV5-6	TRBJ2-7	TGTGCCAGCAGCTTCATTGACAGCTACGAGCAGTACTTC	CASSFIDSYEQYF
.	.	TRBV11-2	TRBJ1-2	TGTGCCAGCAGCTCCCGGGACGGCTATTATAACTATGGCTACACCTTC	CASSSRDGYYNYGYTF
.	.	TRBV7-3	TRBJ2-7	TGTGCCAGCAGCCTATATGGACGACCCTACGAGCAGTACTTC	CASSLYGRPYEQYF
.	.	TRBV6-5	TRBJ2-7	TGTGCCAGCCAAGGGGGGGGTTACGAGCAGTACTTC	CASQGGGYEQYF